This T cell receptor beta chain comes out of a study of T cell repertoires in cytomegalovirus infection. About the study: HLA-B-restricted CMV epitopes that are well studied, plus recently identified HLA-C-restricted ones, were used by the study. Matching HLA type and CMV infection were both indicated by public TCR beta signatures. Study results and limitations: The study found HLA-C-restricted CMV-specific TCR beta clonotypes dominating the ex vivo response.

On this clonotype itself: Its antigen remains unknown.

MiXCR, run by TCRdb on the reads, gives a single entry per CDR3 protein. The repertoire has hundreds of thousands of distinct CDR3 sequences, roughly 46% of them found once; the top ten carry just under 45%. This TCR came from a human donor in good health (CMV status not recorded). Some clones in this sample may be carry-over from other donors' samples. This specimen consisted of cultured PBMCs, obtained from culture after CMV antigen stimulation.

As DNA, the CDR3 is TGTGCCAGCAGGTACGGGGGGGCCACTGAAGCTTTCTTT. Its protein product is CASRYGGATEAFF. This chain joins TRBV7-2 and TRBJ1-1, with D possibly matching TRBD1 (6 bases). V was cut by 6 bases and J by 4 bases, with 12 bases left in between. The CDR3 consists of 13 residues. From germline, CDR1 is SGHTA and CDR2 FQGNSA.